These 25 T cell receptor beta chains came from one sample sequenced in a study of cytomegalovirus exposure and HLA in healthy donors. PCR employed 60 Vbeta and 13 Jbeta primers. Generated by immunoSEQ multiplex PCR, the TCRdb table keeps only in-frame clones and is missing some. This table holds 50,000 or so clones. Sequenced sample: PBMCs. The receptors were gathered from a man aged 50-59 years in good health and CMV-seropositive.

The CDR3 reads CASSPSTGPGELFF. The CDR3 nucleotides read TGTGCCAGCTCACCTTCGACAGGGCCCGGGGAGCTGTTTTTT. J is TRBJ2-2 and V is TRBV18; TRBD1 aligns across 7 bases. Unmatched junction bases numbered 4, after V lost 3 bases and J lost 6 bases. This CDR3 is built from 14 residues. CDR1 and CDR2 (germline): KGHSH, LQKENI.

The gene calls are TRBV19 and TRBJ1-1, with no clear D. Germline lookup yields CDR1 LNHDA and CDR2 SQIVND (reference sequence). With 4 bases removed from V and 8 bases from J, the gap between germline ends came to 14 bases. The length of the CDR3 is 13 residues. The chain's CDR3 is CASSSGLTFEAFF. CDR3 in DNA: TGTGCCAGTAGTAGCGGACTAACATTCGAAGCTTTCTTT. The full variable domain, its missing parts supplied by reference TRBV19 and TRBJ1-1, is DGGITQSPKYLFRKEGQNVTLSCEQNLNHDAMYWYRQDPGQGLRLIYYSQIVNDFQKGDIAEGYSVSREKKESFPLTVTSAQKNPTAFYLCASSSGLTFEAFFGQGTRLTVV.

This chain connects TRBV6-5 to TRBJ1-1; 8 nucleotides agree with TRBD1. The CDR3 consists of 14 residues. The V segment lost 7 bases and the J segment 0 bases; nucleotides outside the gene matches: 4. The V gene's germline CDR1 is MNHEY and CDR2 SVGAGI. The CDR3 DNA reads as TGTGCCAGCACTAAACAGGGGGTGAACACTGAAGCTTTCTTT. Residues: CASTKQGVNTEAFF.

This chain uses TRBV4-2 with TRBJ2-7, with D possibly being TRBD2 (6 bases). Germline CDR1 LGHNA, CDR2 YNFKEQ. There are 14 residues in the CDR3. The V end lost 0 bases, the J end lost 7 bases, and 13 bases lay between the germline ends. The CDR3 nucleotides are TGTGCCAGCAGCCAAGATAGCGGCAGCGGGGAGCAGTACTTC. It codes for CASSQDSGSGEQYF.

The chain links TRBV6-1 to TRBJ2-7; 9 nucleotides agree with TRBD2. V was pared by 3 bases and J by 4 bases, with 10 bases of the junction left unmatched. The germline V gene has CDR1 MNHNS and CDR2 SASEGT. This CDR3 spans 16 amino acids. In DNA form, the CDR3 reads TGTGCCAGCAGTGACCTGGGACTAGCCCTTTCTTACGAGCAGTACTTC. Its protein is CASSDLGLALSYEQYF.

The gene calls are TRBV7-9 and TRBJ2-2; 8 bases match TRBD2. CDR1 is SEHNR, CDR2 FQNEAQ, per germline (reference sequence). CDR3 length: 16 residues. V was clipped by 4 bases and J by 6 bases; unmatched bases: 10. As DNA, the CDR3 is TGTGCCAGCAGCTCCAGCGGGGGACGAGGGGCCGGGGAGCTGTTTTTT. This encodes CASSSSGGRGAGELFF.

The V call is TRBV19, the J call TRBJ2-3; TRBD1 matches 9 bases. CDR3 size: 15 residues. Germline trimming cut 3 bases from V and 4 bases from J; bases unmatched to any gene: 5. The germline CDR1 and CDR2 sequences are LNHDA and SQIVND (reference sequence). The DNA for the CDR3 is TGTGCCAGTAGTATCGGACAGGGGAGGGCAGATACGCAGTATTTT. Its translation: CASSIGQGRADTQYF.

The rearrangement links TRBV6-1 to TRBJ1-5; 9 bases map to TRBD1. Germline CDR1 MNHNS, CDR2 SASEGT. This CDR3 has 14 amino acids. Trimming took 8 bases from V and 5 from J; bases not matched to a gene: 7. CDR3 sequence reads: CASETGGEDQPQHF. The CDR3 DNA reads as TGTGCCAGCGAGACAGGGGGGGAAGATCAGCCCCAGCATTTT.

The V and J genes are TRBV28 and TRBJ2-3; maybe TRBD1 (6 bases). Germline CDR1 and CDR2: MDHEN and SYDVKM. The CDR3 contains 14 residues. Deletions cut 7 bases from V and 3 bases from J, with 14 bases between. CDR3 loop: CASIQGKSTDTQYF. CDR3 sequence (DNA): TGTGCCAGCATCCAGGGGAAGTCGACAGATACGCAGTATTTT. The variable domain in full, with the rest retrieved from reference TRBV28 and TRBJ2-3, is DVKVTQSSRYLVKRTGEKVFLECVQDMDHENMFWYRQDPGLGLRLIYFSYDVKMKEKGDIPEGYSVSREKKERFSLILESASTNQTSMYLCASIQGKSTDTQYFGPGTRLTVL.

The rearrangement links TRBV15 to TRBJ2-4, with 7 bases that match TRBD1. This CDR3 contains 13 residues. Trimming cost V 5 bases and J 8 bases; bases outside gene matches: 6. Germline V gene data show CDR1 as LNHNV and CDR2 as YYDKDF (reference sequence). CDR3 coding DNA: TGTGCCACCAGCTTCGGGACAGTGGACATTCAGTACTTC. This translates into CATSFGTVDIQYF.

This chain uses TRBV9 with TRBJ2-3, with TRBD2 matching over 9 bases. Germline trimming cut 0 bases from V and 4 bases from J; bases unmatched to any gene: 6. Germline V CDR1 and CDR2: SGDLS, YYNGEE. CDR3 length equals 16 residues. The DNA for the CDR3 is TGTGCCAGCAGCGTAGGAGGAAGCGGGGGGCCAGATACGCAGTATTTT. This gives the protein CASSVGGSGGPDTQYF.

The J gene is TRBJ2-5, the V gene TRBV5-1; possible D gene TRBD1, 6 bases. This CDR3 region has 14 residues. Germline CDR1 SGHRS, CDR2 YFSETQ. Trimming removed 3 bases from V and 1 base from J, with 10 bases in between. This CDR3 reads CASSYGQSQETQYF. CDR3 in DNA: TGCGCCAGCAGCTACGGACAGTCCCAAGAGACCCAGTACTTC.

The chain recombines TRBV7-8 with TRBJ1-2, with D perhaps matching TRBD1 (6 bases). Trimming cost V 5 bases and J 1 base, with 17 bases left between them. This CDR3 has 16 residues. Germline V gene data show CDR1 as SGHVS and CDR2 as FQNEAQ. The CDR3 coding sequence is TGTGCCAGCAGCCCAACCCCAATGGACAGTAACTATGGCTACACCTTC. It specifies CASSPTPMDSNYGYTF.

This chain links TRBV28 with TRBJ2-7; 7 bases line up with TRBD1. The CDR3 extends over 19 amino acids. The germline CDR1 and CDR2 sequences are MDHEN and SYDVKM. The J segment lost 7 bases and the V segment lost 9 bases, leaving 30 bases of the junction unmatched. The CDR3 DNA sequence: TGTGCCAGGACCTTGCCCGAAGCACAGGGGACCCCTCGGGATCGGGAGCAGTACTTC. It yields the protein CARTLPEAQGTPRDREQYF.

The chain links TRBV9 to TRBJ2-5; a weak D match, TRBD1 (6 bases). CDR3 length: 16 residues. Germline V gives CDR1 SGDLS, CDR2 YYNGEE. The V and J ends lost 0 bases and 5 bases respectively, with 17 bases between them. CDR3: CASSVGANRDMETQYF. The DNA for the CDR3 is TGTGCCAGCAGCGTAGGGGCGAACCGGGACATGGAGACCCAGTACTTC.

This chain links TRBV28 with TRBJ2-4, with TRBD2 as a possible D gene (5 bases). CDR3 length: 14 residues. Per the germline V gene, CDR1 is MDHEN and CDR2 is SYDVKM. With 5 bases removed from V and 2 bases from J, the gap between germline ends came to 10 bases. CDR3: CASSRGSPKNIQYF. CDR3 DNA sequence: TGTGCCAGCAGTCGTGGGAGCCCCAAAAACATTCAGTACTTC.

This chain joins TRBV6-5 and TRBJ2-3; tentatively, D is TRBD2 (5 bases). Deletions cut 2 bases from V and 1 base from J, with 10 bases between. Per the germline V gene, CDR1 is MNHEY and CDR2 is SVGAGI. This CDR3 comprises 15 residues. The CDR3 protein is CASSYGSYRTDTQYF. The CDR3 DNA follows: TGTGCCAGCAGTTACGGGAGTTACCGCACAGATACGCAGTATTTT.

The rearrangement joins TRBV18 to TRBJ2-3; 8 bases map to TRBD1. The CDR3 runs 15 residues. Trimming at V came to 5 bases and at J to 1 base, leaving 5 bases not matched to a gene. In germline, CDR1 is KGHSH, CDR2 LQKENI. This CDR3 is CASSEDRAGTDTQYF. The DNA for the CDR3 is TGTGCCAGCTCAGAGGACAGGGCAGGCACAGATACGCAGTATTTT.

This sequence joins TRBV6-1 and TRBJ1-1; D remains unclear. CDR1 and CDR2 (germline): MNHNS, SASEGT. The CDR3 runs to 13 residues. The V end was cut by 5 bases, the J end by 3 bases, with 10 bases between. CDR3 nucleotides: TGTGCCAGCAGTCGTGCTCGGGACACTGAAGCTTTCTTT. The encoded protein is CASSRARDTEAFF.

Note on this clone: The junction shows a germline mismatch at one end, possibly a read error. This chain uses TRBV7-7 with TRBJ1-3; 12 bases are shared with TRBD1. This CDR3 is 15 amino acids long. Germline V CDR1 and CDR2: SSHAT, FNYEAQ (reference sequence). The CDR3: CASSTGTGGGNTIYF. DNA of the CDR3: TGTGCTAGCAGCACCGGGACAGGGGGCGGAAACACCATATATTTT. Drawing the rest from reference TRBV7-7 and TRBJ1-3, the complete variable domain is GAGVSQSPRYKVTKRGQDVTLRCDPISSHATLYWYQQALGQGPEFLTYFNYEAQPDKSGLPSDRFSAERPEGSISTLTIQRTEQRDSAMYRCASSTGTGGGNTIYFGEGSWLTVV.

The rearrangement joins TRBV19 to TRBJ2-3, with 8 bases aligning to TRBD2. Germline CDR1 is LNHDA and CDR2 is SQIVND (reference sequence). The CDR3 covers 16 residues. V lost 3 bases to trimming and J lost 2 bases; unmatched junction nucleotides: 7. The DNA of the CDR3 is TGTGCCAGTAGTATCGGGCGGGGGGCCTTCACAGATACGCAGTATTTT. It is translated as CASSIGRGAFTDTQYF.

The chain couples TRBV4-2 to TRBJ2-3; a possible D gene is TRBD2 (6 bases). Trimming removed 6 bases from V and 0 bases from J, with 16 bases in between. The CDR3 extends over 16 amino acids. CDR1 is LGHNA and CDR2 is YNFKEQ in the germline V gene. The CDR3 sequence is CASRYSGSTSTDTQYF. CDR3 DNA: TGTGCCAGCAGGTATAGCGGCTCAACTAGCACAGATACGCAGTATTTT.

Regarding this clone: Compared with germline, one end of the junction differs, possibly owing to a read error. The chain couples TRBV5-4 to TRBJ1-2; tentative D call: TRBD1 (5 bases). Looked up from germline, CDR1 is SGHNT and CDR2 is YYREEE (reference sequence). The CDR3 length is 14 residues. This CDR3 reads CASRLGGAPYGYTF. DNA for the CDR3: TGTGCCAGCAGGTTGGGTGGGGCCCCCTATGGCTACACCTTC. Full variable domain (remainder filled in from reference TRBV5-4 and TRBJ1-2): ETGVTQSPTHLIKTRGQQVTLRCSSQSGHNTVSWYQQALGQGPQFIFQYYREEENGRGNFPPRFSGLQFPNYSSELNVNALELDDSALYLCASRLGGAPYGYTFGSGTRLTVV.

The V call is TRBV5-1, the J call TRBJ1-2; D gene unclear. The germline V gene has CDR1 SGHRS and CDR2 YFSETQ. This CDR3 has 12 residues. V gave up 5 bases and J gave up 3 bases, with 8 bases separating them. CDR3 bases: TGCGCCAGCAGAGAGAGCGACTATGGCTACACCTTC. Protein sequence: CASRESDYGYTF.

This chain joins TRBV7-8 and TRBJ2-1; a weak D match, TRBD2 (5 bases). Germline assignment: CDR1 SGHVS and CDR2 FQNEAQ. The CDR3 spans 15 residues. Trimming removed 1 base from V and 8 bases from J, with 15 bases in between. CDR3 protein: CASSLGRFTVDEQFF. In nucleotides, the CDR3 is TGTGCCAGCAGCTTAGGGAGGTTTACAGTCGATGAGCAGTTCTTC.